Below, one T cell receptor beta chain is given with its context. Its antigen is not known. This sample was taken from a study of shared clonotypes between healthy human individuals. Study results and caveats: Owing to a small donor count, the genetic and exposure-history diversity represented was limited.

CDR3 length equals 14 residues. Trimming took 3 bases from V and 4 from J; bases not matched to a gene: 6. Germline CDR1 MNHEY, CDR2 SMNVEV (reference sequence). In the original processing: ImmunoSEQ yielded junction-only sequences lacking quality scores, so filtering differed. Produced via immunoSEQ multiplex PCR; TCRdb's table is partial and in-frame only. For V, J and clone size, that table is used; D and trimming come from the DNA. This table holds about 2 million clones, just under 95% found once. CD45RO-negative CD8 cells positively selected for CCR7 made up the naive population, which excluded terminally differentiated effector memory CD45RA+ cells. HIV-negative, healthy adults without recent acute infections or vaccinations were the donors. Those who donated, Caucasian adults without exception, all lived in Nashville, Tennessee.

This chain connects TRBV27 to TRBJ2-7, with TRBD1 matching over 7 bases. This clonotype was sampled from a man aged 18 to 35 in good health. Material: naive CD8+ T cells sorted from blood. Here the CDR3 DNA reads TGTGCCAGCAGTTTTGTAGGACAGGAATACGAGCAGTACTTC. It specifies CASSFVGQEYEQYF.